This T cell receptor beta chain was retrieved from a study of blood T cell repertoires in COVID-19. This clone was seen a single time. Sequencing used immunoSEQ multiplex PCR; TCRdb keeps in-frame clones, though not all of them. Of about 140,000 clones in the sample, 84% are singletons; the top ten hold roughly 3.5%. Per germline, CDR1 SGHDN and CDR2 FVKESK. CDR3 length: 17 residues. The J segment lost 1 base and the V segment lost 4 bases, leaving 10 bases of the junction unmatched. The chain joins TRBV14 to TRBJ2-3; 8 bases are a match to TRBD2. The sample was PBMCs or T cells enriched from blood (not recorded which). The sequence was collected from a woman aged 50 to 65 with acute COVID-19. The CDR3 sequence is CASSPHGLAGGTDTQYF. The CDR3 nucleotides read TGTGCCAGCAGCCCACACGGGCTAGCGGGTGGCACAGATACGCAGTATTTT.